These 25 T cell receptor beta chains originate from one sample sequenced in a study of cytomegalovirus exposure and HLA in healthy donors. The PCR employed 60 Vbeta primers together with 13 Jbeta primers. TCRdb keeps only in-frame clones here, not all; method: immunoSEQ multiplex PCR. The sample consists of roughly 150,000 clones, around 79% of them appearing once. The material sequenced was PBMCs. All receptors come from a middle-aged man in good health and CMV-seropositive.

The V and J genes are TRBV19 and TRBJ1-2; 10 bases are a match to TRBD1. J lost 6 bases, V lost 5 bases, and 6 bases had no gene match. CDR1 and CDR2 from the germline V gene are LNHDA and SQIVND (reference sequence). This CDR3 spans 14 amino acids. The CDR3 DNA reads as TGTGCCAGTAGTTCAAGACAGGGGGCGAATGGCTACACCTTC. As protein: CASSSRQGANGYTF.

The gene calls are TRBV6-5 and TRBJ2-7; a weak D match, TRBD1 (5 bases). Trimming removed 4 bases from V and 0 bases from J, with 13 bases in between. CDR3 length: 15 amino acids. Germline loops: CDR1 MNHEY, CDR2 SVGAGI. The CDR3 DNA is TGTGCCAGCAGTTGGGAACAGGAAACCTCCTACGAGCAGTACTTC. Protein product: CASSWEQETSYEQYF.

The CDR3 sequence: CASSLNRGSGANVLTF. CDR3 nucleotide sequence: TGTGCCAGCAGCTTAAATAGGGGCTCTGGGGCCAACGTCCTGACTTTC. The rearrangement joins TRBV7-9 to TRBJ2-6; D is possibly TRBD1 (5 bases). Germline CDR1 and CDR2: SEHNR and FQNEAQ (reference sequence). The CDR3 has 16 residues. V lost 2 bases to trimming and J lost 0 bases, with 8 bases between them.

This clone was detected once. The gene calls are TRBV5-6 and TRBJ1-1, with D possibly being TRBD1 (6 bases). With 0 bases removed from V and 1 base from J, the gap between germline ends came to 7 bases. The CDR3 extends over 14 amino acids. The germline V gene encodes CDR1 SGHDT and CDR2 YYEEEE. CDR3 nucleotides: TGTGCCAGCAGCTTGGAGGACAGGAACACTGAAGCTTTCTTT. Protein sequence: CASSLEDRNTEAFF.

The chain is built from TRBV19 and TRBJ1-3; 10 bases map to TRBD1. The CDR3 is 14 amino acids. V trimming: 6 bases; J trimming: 2 bases; junction bases outside the gene matches: 1. Germline-derived CDR1 and CDR2 are LNHDA and SQIVND (reference sequence). CDR3 nucleotides: TGTGCCAGTAGGGGGACAGGGGCTGGAAACACCATATATTTT. Its translation: CASRGTGAGNTIYF. The variable domain in full, with the rest retrieved from reference TRBV19 and TRBJ1-3, is DGGITQSPKYLFRKEGQNVTLSCEQNLNHDAMYWYRQDPGQGLRLIYYSQIVNDFQKGDIAEGYSVSREKKESFPLTVTSAQKNPTAFYLCASRGTGAGNTIYFGEGSWLTVV.

The CDR3 spells CASSSPSLVGLTNEQFF. The DNA of the CDR3 is TGTGCCAGCAGCTCCCCATCCCTCGTCGGACTGACCAATGAGCAGTTCTTC. The chain combines TRBV28 with TRBJ2-1, with D perhaps TRBD2 (5 bases). The CDR3 consists of 17 residues. Germline V CDR1 and CDR2: MDHEN, SYDVKM. The germline V and J ends were trimmed by 6 bases and 6 bases, with 24 bases remaining between them. The full variable domain, in which reference TRBV28 and TRBJ2-1 provide the parts outside the CDR3, is DVKVTQSSRYLVKRTGEKVFLECVQDMDHENMFWYRQDPGLGLRLIYFSYDVKMKEKGDIPEGYSVSREKKERFSLILESASTNQTSMYLCASSSPSLVGLTNEQFFGPGTRLTVL.

The rearrangement uses TRBV11-3 and TRBJ1-1, with D tentatively TRBD1 (6 bases). The CDR3 extends over 15 amino acids. The ends were cut back, 2 bases at V and 0 bases at J, with 10 bases in the middle. Germline V gene data show CDR1 as SGHNT and CDR2 as YENEEA. For the CDR3, the DNA is TGTGCCAGCAGCTTAAACGGACAGTTGAACACTGAAGCTTTCTTT. Amino acid sequence: CASSLNGQLNTEAFF. Supplemented by reference TRBV11-3 and TRBJ1-1, the full variable domain reads EAGVVQSPRYKIIEKKQPVAFWCNPISGHNTLYWYLQNLGQGPELLIRYENEEAVDDSQLPKDRFSAERLKGVDSTLKIQPAELGDSAVYLCASSLNGQLNTEAFFGQGTRLTVV.

V is TRBV6-5 and J is TRBJ2-3; 14 bases are a match to TRBD2. Trimming took 9 bases from V and 4 from J; bases not matched to a gene: 3. Germline loops: CDR1 MNHEY, CDR2 SVGAGI. This CDR3 comprises 14 residues. CDR3 sequence: CASGLAGGADTQYF. For the CDR3, the DNA is TGTGCCAGTGGACTAGCGGGAGGTGCAGATACGCAGTATTTT.

The chain is built from TRBV29-1 and TRBJ2-7, with 8 bases aligning to TRBD1. The CDR3 runs 14 residues. The V gene's germline CDR1 is SQVTM and CDR2 ANQGSEA. V lost 4 bases to trimming and J lost 7 bases; unmatched junction nucleotides: 12. CDR3: CSVVDPTGVREQYF. CDR3 nucleotide sequence: TGCAGCGTTGTAGATCCGACAGGGGTAAGGGAGCAGTACTTC.

The V gene is TRBV6-4, the J gene TRBJ2-7; no definite D call. CDR1 is MRHNA, CDR2 SNTAGT, per germline. Trimming stripped 3 bases from V and 5 bases from J, with 11 bases between. The CDR3 runs 13 residues. The CDR3: CASSDHLGDEQYF. Here the CDR3 DNA reads TGTGCCAGCAGTGATCATCTGGGCGACGAGCAGTACTTC.

The chain couples TRBV5-1 to TRBJ1-2; 7 bases agree with TRBD1. V lost 4 bases and J lost 6; bases outside the gene matches: 9. CDR1 SGHRS and CDR2 YFSETQ come from the germline V gene. CDR3 size: 14 residues. The chain's CDR3 is CASSRGTEQNGYTF. Here the CDR3 DNA reads TGCGCCAGCAGCCGGGGGACAGAACAGAATGGCTACACCTTC.

The rearrangement joins TRBV10-3 to TRBJ1-6; a possible D gene is TRBD1 (6 bases). Trimming stripped 1 base from V and 5 bases from J, with 9 bases between. Germline V gives CDR1 ENHRY, CDR2 SYGVKD. The CDR3 contains 15 residues. The CDR3, as DNA: TGTGCCATCAGTGAGTTTCAGGGGAATAATTCACCCCTCCACTTT. As protein: CAISEFQGNNSPLHF.

The V gene is TRBV4-1, the J gene TRBJ2-6; D might be TRBD1 (5 bases). Germline CDR1 reads MGHRA; CDR2 reads YSYEKL. With 0 bases removed from V and 0 bases from J, the gap between germline ends came to 15 bases. This CDR3 region has 19 residues. For the CDR3, the DNA is TGCGCCAGCAGCCAAGATGGGGCCAGGGAAAGCTCTGGGGCCAACGTCCTGACTTTC. As protein: CASSQDGARESSGANVLTF.

V gene TRBV2 combines with J gene TRBJ2-2; D is uncertain. V was cut by 7 bases and J by 5 bases, with 5 bases left in between. Germline V lookup: CDR1 SNHLY, CDR2 FYNNEI. CDR3 length equals 11 residues. The CDR3 here is CASKETGELFF. CDR3 DNA: TGTGCCAGCAAGGAGACCGGGGAGCTGTTTTTT.

The rearrangement uses TRBV6-6 and TRBJ2-1; possible D gene TRBD1, 5 bases. Germline CDR1 and CDR2: MNHNY and SVGAGI (reference sequence). The CDR3 contains 13 residues. Trimming shortened V by 3 bases and J by 8 bases, and 11 bases separated the two germline ends. CDR3 region: CASSYSRGYEQFF. The CDR3, as DNA: TGTGCCAGCAGTTATTCTAGGGGCTATGAGCAGTTCTTC.

CDR3 nucleotide sequence: TGTGCCAGCTCACCAGCCAGGGGAGACGGAAACACCATATATTTT. It encodes CASSPARGDGNTIYF. The chain uses TRBV18 and TRBJ1-3; tentatively, D is TRBD1 (6 bases). CDR1 and CDR2 (germline): KGHSH, LQKENI. This CDR3 contains 15 residues. Trimming cost V 2 bases and J 4 bases, with 12 bases left between them.

This clone was detected a few times. The rearrangement joins TRBV6-1 to TRBJ1-3; D is ambiguous. Germline V CDR1 and CDR2: MNHNS, SASEGT. Trimming stripped 5 bases from V and 4 bases from J, with 9 bases between. The CDR3 sequence is 13 residues long. CDR3 loop: CASSRETGNTIYF. The CDR3 DNA is TGTGCCAGCAGTCGTGAGACAGGAAACACCATATATTTT.

This chain links TRBV5-6 with TRBJ1-3; TRBD1 is a possible D gene (5 bases). CDR1 is SGHDT and CDR2 is YYEEEE in the germline V gene. Deletions cut 5 bases from V and 8 bases from J, with 8 bases between. This CDR3 spans 11 amino acids. This chain's CDR3 is CASSQGYTIYF. CDR3 DNA: TGTGCCAGCAGTCAGGGCTACACCATATATTTT. The variable domain in full, completed from reference TRBV5-6 and TRBJ1-3, reads DAGVTQSPTHLIKTRGQQVTLRCSPKSGHDTVSWYQQALGQGPQFIFQYYEEEERQRGNFPDRFSGHQFPNYSSELNVNALLLGDSALYLCASSQGYTIYFGEGSWLTVV.

This clone was detected a few times. V and J are TRBV6-1 and TRBJ1-1; no reliable D call. Trimming stripped 6 bases from V and 0 bases from J, with 8 bases between. The germline V gene has CDR1 MNHNS and CDR2 SASEGT. This CDR3 has 13 amino acids. CDR3 loop: CASRKSVNTEAFF. The CDR3 DNA is TGTGCCAGCAGAAAGAGTGTGAACACTGAAGCTTTCTTT.

The CDR3 is CASSSGGRIYNSPLHF. CDR3 nucleotides: TGTGCCAGCAGCTCAGGCGGGAGGATCTATAATTCACCCCTCCACTTT. The gene calls are TRBV5-4 and TRBJ1-6; D remains ambiguous. The length of the CDR3 is 16 residues. V was cut by 3 bases and J by 3 bases, with 13 bases left in between. Germline values: CDR1 SGHNT, CDR2 YYREEE (reference sequence).

This chain connects TRBV6-1 to TRBJ2-3, with a weak D call TRBD1 (5 bases). V was pared by 10 bases and J by 1 base, with 12 bases between. Germline V gene data show CDR1 as MNHNS and CDR2 as SASEGT. The CDR3 totals 13 residues. The CDR3 loop is CATVRAGTDTQYF. CDR3 nucleotides: TGTGCCACGGTCAGGGCAGGCACAGATACGCAGTATTTT.

By sample share, this clone is medium-sized. This chain's CDR3 is CASTNADSYEQYF. CDR3 DNA: TGTGCCAGCACCAATGCGGACAGCTACGAGCAGTACTTC. The J gene is TRBJ2-7, the V gene TRBV27, with TRBD1 as a possible D gene (6 bases). V shed 7 bases and J shed 3 bases, with 13 bases lying between them. The CDR3 runs 13 residues. Germline CDR1 is MNHEY and CDR2 is SMNVEV (reference sequence).

The V and J genes are TRBV4-1 and TRBJ2-5; TRBD2 is a possible D gene (5 bases). The CDR3 length is 13 residues. Trimming shortened V by 4 bases and J by 4 bases, and 10 bases separated the two germline ends. Germline V gene lookup returns CDR1 MGHRA and CDR2 YSYEKL. The CDR3 region has the DNA TGCGCCAGCAGCCTTGGACTCGTAGAGACCCAGTACTTC. It specifies CASSLGLVETQYF.

The gene calls are TRBV15 and TRBJ2-3, with TRBD2 matching 7 bases. V was clipped by 0 bases and J by 0 bases; unmatched bases: 9. CDR3 length equals 18 residues. The germline gives CDR1 LNHNV, CDR2 YYDKDF (reference sequence). The CDR3 is CATSREIVAGSSTDTQYF. CDR3 in DNA: TGTGCCACCAGCAGAGAGATTGTAGCGGGCTCTAGCACAGATACGCAGTATTTT.

The genes are TRBV18 and TRBJ2-1; TRBD2 agrees at 8 bases. This CDR3 contains 18 residues. Germline values: CDR1 KGHSH, CDR2 LQKENI. V dropped 1 base and J dropped 9; count of bases not matched to a gene: 17. The CDR3 DNA reads TGTGCCAGCTCACCACAATCGTCTAGCGGGTACTTAGGGTCTGAGCAGTTCTTC. Protein: CASSPQSSSGYLGSEQFF.